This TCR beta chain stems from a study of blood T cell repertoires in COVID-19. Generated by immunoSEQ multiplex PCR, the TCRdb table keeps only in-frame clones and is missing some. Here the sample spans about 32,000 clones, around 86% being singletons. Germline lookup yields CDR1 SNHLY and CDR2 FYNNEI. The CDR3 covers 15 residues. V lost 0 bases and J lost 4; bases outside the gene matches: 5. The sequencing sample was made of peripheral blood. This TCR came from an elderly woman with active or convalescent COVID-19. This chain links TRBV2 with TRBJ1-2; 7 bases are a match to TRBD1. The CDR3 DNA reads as TGTGCCAGCAGTGAAGCTCCCGGGACAGCCTATGGCTACACCTTC. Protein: CASSEAPGTAYGYTF.